This T cell receptor (beta chain) appears in the sequencing data of a study of shared clonotypes between healthy human individuals. General study findings and limits: About 5% was the fraction of naive CD4 clonotypes found shared across a few donors. Lower generation probabilities were found for non-shared clonotypes than for those shared by all four donors.

To note about this clone: Its cognate antigen is unknown.

Methods used by the authors: ImmunoSEQ output held junction-only sequences without quality scores, so filtering differed. Method: immunoSEQ multiplex PCR; TCRdb's copy keeps in-frame clones and lacks some. The DNA gave D and trimming, while V, J and clone size come from that table. The table records more than 2 million clones, just under 95% of them present only once. CD8 cells regarded as naive lacked CD45RO, were positively chosen for CCR7, and omitted terminally differentiated effector memory CD45RA+ cells. Those who donated were healthy HIV-negative adults, with no recent acute infections or vaccinations reported. The V end was cut by 1 base, the J end by 8 bases, with 9 bases between. Germline-derived CDR1 and CDR2 are SEHNR and FQNEAQ (reference sequence). The CDR3 covers 13 residues.

Sequencing was carried out using naive CD8+ T cells from PBMCs. V usage is TRBV7-9 and J usage is TRBJ2-1; weak D call: TRBD2 (6 bases). This clonotype was sampled from a man between 18 and 35 years old in good health. Some clones in this sample may be carry-over from other donors' samples. Written as DNA, the CDR3 is TGTGCCAGCAGCTTAGGCAGGGACTATGAGCAGTTCTTC. Translating it yields CASSLGRDYEQFF.